Ten or more counts support the clone carrying this TCR beta chain. No antigen is known for it. The record originates from a study of identical twins. Study observations and caveats: Twins shared out-of-frame alpha sequences with excess low generation probability. Conclusions came from cross-sectional statistical analysis, not from following the same donors.

MiXCR was run by TCRdb on the 5' RACE reads, yielding one entry per CDR3 protein. The profile shows fewer than 250,000 distinct CDR3 sequences, around 7.6% of them singletons. These same data were also listed under a study on yellow fever vaccine responses in identical twins. That work states: Twins' vaccine T cell responses were reported to seem partly convergent and partly personalized.

What was sequenced was CD8+ T cells sorted from blood. The TCR was taken from a woman younger than 35 in good health.

CDR3 region: CASSLDWGAEQYF. CDR3 in DNA: TGTGCCAGCAGCTTGGACTGGGGGGCCGAGCAGTACTTC. V and J are TRBV5-5 and TRBJ2-7; either TRBD1 or TRBD2 may supply D (6 bases each). This CDR3 has 13 residues. Deletions cut 0 bases from V and 6 bases from J, with 10 bases between. Germline V gene data show CDR1 as SGHKS and CDR2 as YYEKEE (reference sequence).